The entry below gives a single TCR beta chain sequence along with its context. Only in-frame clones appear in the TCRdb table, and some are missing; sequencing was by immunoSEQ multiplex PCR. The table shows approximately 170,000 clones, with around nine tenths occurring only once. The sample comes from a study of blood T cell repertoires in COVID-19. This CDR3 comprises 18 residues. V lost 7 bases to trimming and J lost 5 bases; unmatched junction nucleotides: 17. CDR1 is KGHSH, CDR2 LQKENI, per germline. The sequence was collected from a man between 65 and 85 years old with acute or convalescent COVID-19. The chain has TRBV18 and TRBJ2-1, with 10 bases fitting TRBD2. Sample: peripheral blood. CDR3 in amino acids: CASFLRTSGLLRNNEQFF. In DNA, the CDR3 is TGTGCCAGCTTCCTTAGGACTAGCGGTCTTCTCAGGAACAATGAGCAGTTCTTC.